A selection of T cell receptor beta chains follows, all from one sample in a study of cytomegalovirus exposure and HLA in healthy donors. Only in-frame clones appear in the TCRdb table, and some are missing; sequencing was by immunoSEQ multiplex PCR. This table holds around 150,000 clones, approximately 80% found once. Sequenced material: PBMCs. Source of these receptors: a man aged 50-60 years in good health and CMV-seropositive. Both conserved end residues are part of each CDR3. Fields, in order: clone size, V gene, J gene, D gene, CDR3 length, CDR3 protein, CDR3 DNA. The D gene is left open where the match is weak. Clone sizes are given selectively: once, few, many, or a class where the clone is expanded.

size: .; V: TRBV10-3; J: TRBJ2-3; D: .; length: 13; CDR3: CAISGTSTDTQYF; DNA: TGTGCCATCAGTGGTACTAGCACAGATACGCAGTATTTT
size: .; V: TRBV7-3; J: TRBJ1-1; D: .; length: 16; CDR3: CASSPKTGYLNTEAFF; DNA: TGTGCCAGCAGCCCTAAAACCGGGTACCTAAACACTGAAGCTTTCTTT
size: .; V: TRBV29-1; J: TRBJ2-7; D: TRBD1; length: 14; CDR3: CSVARTGSSYEQYF; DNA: TGCAGCGTTGCCCGGACAGGGAGCTCCTACGAGCAGTACTTC
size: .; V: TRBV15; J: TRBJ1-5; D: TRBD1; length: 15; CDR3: CATSRDYRGNQPQHF; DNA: TGTGCCACCAGCAGAGACTACAGGGGAAATCAGCCCCAGCATTTT
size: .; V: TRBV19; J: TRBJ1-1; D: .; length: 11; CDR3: CASNRNTEAFF; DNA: TGTGCCAGCAACAGGAACACTGAAGCTTTCTTT
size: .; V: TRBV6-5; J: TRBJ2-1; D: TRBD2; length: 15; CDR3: CASSYSGGGHLEQFF; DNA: TGTGCCAGCAGTTACTCCGGGGGGGGCCATTTGGAGCAGTTCTTC
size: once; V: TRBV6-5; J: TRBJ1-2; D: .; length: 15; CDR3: CASSTNSLGRRGYTF; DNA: TGTGCCAGCAGCACAAACAGTTTGGGGCGAAGGGGCTACACCTTC
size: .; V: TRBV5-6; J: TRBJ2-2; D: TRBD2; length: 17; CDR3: CASSPESGRDGTGELFF; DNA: TGTGCCAGCAGCCCCGAGAGCGGGAGAGACGGCACCGGGGAGCTGTTTTTT
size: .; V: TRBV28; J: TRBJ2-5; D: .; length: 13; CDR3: CASSFARQETQYF; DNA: TGTGCCAGCAGTTTCGCTAGACAAGAGACCCAGTACTTC
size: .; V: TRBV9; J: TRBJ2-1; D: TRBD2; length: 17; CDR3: CASSALVGGRGYNEQFF; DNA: TGTGCCAGCAGCGCACTCGTGGGCGGGAGGGGCTACAATGAGCAGTTCTTC
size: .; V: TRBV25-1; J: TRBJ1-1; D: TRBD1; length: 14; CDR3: CASSVDRSGTEAFF; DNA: TGTGCCAGCAGTGTGGACAGGTCGGGAACTGAAGCTTTCTTT
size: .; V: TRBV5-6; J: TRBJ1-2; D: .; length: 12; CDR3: CASSPPGYGYTF; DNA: TGTGCCAGCAGCCCACCCGGCTATGGCTACACCTTC
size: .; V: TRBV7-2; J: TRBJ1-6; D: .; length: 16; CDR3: CASSQRSGGNNSPLHF; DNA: TGTGCCAGCAGCCAAAGGTCGGGGGGGAATAATTCACCCCTCCACTTT
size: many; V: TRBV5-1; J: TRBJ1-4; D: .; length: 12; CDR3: CASGGVGEKLFF; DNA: TGCGCCAGCGGAGGGGTTGGTGAAAAACTGTTTTTT
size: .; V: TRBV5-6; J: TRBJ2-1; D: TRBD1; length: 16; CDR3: CASSPGQVMAVNEQFF; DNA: TGTGCCAGCAGCCCTGGACAGGTGATGGCTGTAAATGAGCAGTTCTTC
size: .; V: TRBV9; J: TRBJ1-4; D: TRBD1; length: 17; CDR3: CASSGPSTGGHDEKLFF; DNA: TGTGCCAGCAGCGGCCCCTCAACAGGGGGCCATGATGAAAAACTGTTTTTT
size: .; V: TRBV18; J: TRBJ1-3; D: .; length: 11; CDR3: CASSPSEGIYF; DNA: TGTGCCAGCTCACCTTCCGAGGGCATATATTTT
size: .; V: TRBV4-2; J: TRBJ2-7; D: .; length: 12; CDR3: CASSQNTYEQYF; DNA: TGTGCCAGCAGCCAAAACACCTACGAGCAGTACTTC
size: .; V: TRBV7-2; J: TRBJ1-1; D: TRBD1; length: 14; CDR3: CASSLGDRGLWAFF; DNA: TGTGCCAGCAGCTTAGGAGACAGGGGGCTTTGGGCTTTCTTT
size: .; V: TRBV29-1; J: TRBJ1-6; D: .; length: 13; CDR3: CSASDGMGSPLHF; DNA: TGCAGCGCCTCGGACGGGATGGGGTCACCCCTCCACTTT
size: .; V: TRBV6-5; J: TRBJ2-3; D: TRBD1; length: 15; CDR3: CASRADRANTDTQYF; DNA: TGTGCCAGCAGAGCCGACAGGGCTAACACAGATACGCAGTATTTT
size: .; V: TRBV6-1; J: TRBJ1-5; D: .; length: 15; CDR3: CASSEGNVRNQPQHF; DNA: TGTGCCAGCTCGGAGGGGAATGTTCGCAATCAGCCCCAGCATTTT
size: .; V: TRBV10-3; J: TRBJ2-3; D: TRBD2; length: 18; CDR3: CAISESAVAGVSTDTQYF; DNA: TGTGCCATCAGTGAGTCGGCAGTAGCGGGAGTGAGCACAGATACGCAGTATTTT
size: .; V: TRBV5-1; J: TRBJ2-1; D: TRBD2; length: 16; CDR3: CASSPSTSEPYNEQFF; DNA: TGCGCCAGCAGCCCGTCGACTAGCGAGCCCTACAATGAGCAGTTCTTC
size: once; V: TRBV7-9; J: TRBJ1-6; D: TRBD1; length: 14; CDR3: CASSLGQGRSPLHF; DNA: TGTGCCAGCAGCTTAGGACAGGGAAGATCACCCCTCCACTTT
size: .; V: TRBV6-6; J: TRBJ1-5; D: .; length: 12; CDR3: CASSYINQPQHF; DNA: TGTGCCAGCAGTTATATAAATCAGCCCCAGCATTTT
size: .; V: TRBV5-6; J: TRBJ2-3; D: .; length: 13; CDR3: CASSPMATDTQYF; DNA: TGTGCCAGCAGCCCGATGGCAACAGATACGCAGTATTTT
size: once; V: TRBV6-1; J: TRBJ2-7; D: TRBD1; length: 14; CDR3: CATTPGQGAYEQYF; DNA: TGTGCCACCACTCCGGGACAGGGGGCTTACGAGCAGTACTTC
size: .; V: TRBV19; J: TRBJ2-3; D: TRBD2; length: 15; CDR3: CASSPTSGSTDTQYF; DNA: TGTGCCAGTAGCCCGACTAGCGGAAGCACAGATACGCAGTATTTT
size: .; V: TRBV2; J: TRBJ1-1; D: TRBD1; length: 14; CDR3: CASDTGGLSTEAFF; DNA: TGTGCCAGCGATACAGGGGGCCTCAGCACTGAAGCTTTCTTT
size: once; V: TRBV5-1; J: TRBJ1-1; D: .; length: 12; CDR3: CASSSTNTEAFF; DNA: TGCGCCAGCAGCTCGACTAACACTGAAGCTTTCTTT
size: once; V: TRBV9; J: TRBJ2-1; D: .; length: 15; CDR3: CASSETGGSYNEQFF; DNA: TGTGCCAGCAGCGAGACGGGTGGCTCCTACAATGAGCAGTTCTTC
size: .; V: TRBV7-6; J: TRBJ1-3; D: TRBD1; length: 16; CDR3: CASSFSGTVAGNTIYF; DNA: TGTGCCAGCAGCTTTTCCGGGACAGTCGCGGGAAACACCATATATTTT
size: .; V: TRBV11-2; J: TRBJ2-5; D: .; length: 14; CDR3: CASSLGQGQETQYF; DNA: TGTGCCAGCAGCTTAGGGCAGGGACAAGAGACCCAGTACTTC
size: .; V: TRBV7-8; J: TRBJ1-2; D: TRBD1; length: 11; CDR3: CATHRGYGYTF; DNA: TGTGCCACCCACAGGGGCTACGGCTACACCTTC
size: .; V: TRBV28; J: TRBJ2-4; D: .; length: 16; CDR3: CASRGVSILAKNIQYF; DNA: TGTGCCAGCAGGGGAGTCTCAATCCTAGCCAAAAACATTCAGTACTTC
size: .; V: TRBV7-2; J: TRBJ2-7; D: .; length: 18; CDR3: CASSNIRDPKGHSYEQYF; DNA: TGTGCCAGCAGCAATATCCGGGATCCTAAAGGCCACTCCTACGAGCAGTACTTC